This T cell receptor beta chain was captured by sequencing in a study of T-cell memory formation after mild COVID-19. The CDR3 runs 12 residues. Germline lookup yields CDR1 MGHDK and CDR2 SYGVNS. Trimming left V 9 bases short and J 2 bases short, with 10 bases between. With constant-segment primers, 5'RACE yielded cDNA libraries of TCR alpha and TCR beta that carried sample barcodes and UMIs. TCRdb itself ran the 5' RACE reads through MiXCR, one entry per CDR3 protein. The sample records roughly 340,000 distinct CDR3 sequences, under 25% being singletons. Overall study findings and caveats: That cross-reactive memory joined was suggested by some responding clones appearing in pre-infection memory.

This clonotype came up a few times. The target antigen is unknown. The specimen was PBMCs or a T cell subset sorted from them (not recorded which). This sequence joins TRBV25-1 and TRBJ2-5, with D unclear. This TCR derives from a man aged 18 to 29 who had mild COVID-19 (a few samples of this study predate the infection). Cell type and time point are not known. The CDR3 DNA reads as TGTGCCAGTAGCCCCCGGCAAGAGACCCAGTACTTC. It codes for CASSPRQETQYF.